This T cell receptor (beta chain) was recovered during a study of CD8 T cells in ankylosing spondylitis (dated by TCRdb to the late 2010s). Looking at the study overall: To find TCR variants linked to disease, the study profiled T cell receptor beta repertoires in ankylosing spondylitis patients and healthy donors. Samples of peripheral blood were taken, and for ankylosing spondylitis patients, synovial fluid was collected as well. The whole study cohort included about a hundred healthy donors and around 25 ankylosing spondylitis patients. The paper's findings and limits, for the study overall: In peripheral blood, the disease-linked clones were found at relatively low frequencies and had a CD8+ phenotype. Some TCR beta motif variants had previously been reported in synovial fluid and blood of reactive arthritis patients, which suggested common disease-initiation mechanisms. Blood from ankylosing spondylitis patients appeared to be characterized by a TCR beta motif made up of several highly homologous amino acid variants. Significant enrichment of the disease-linked clones was reported in matched synovial fluid samples from ankylosing spondylitis patients.

Comment on this clonotype: Its antigen is currently not known. There are no base qualities to consult, and no much larger clone falls within one base.

The listed sequencing device is Illumina HiSeq 2500. Quantitative 5'-RACE with molecular barcodes was the method used to prepare the TCR beta libraries. The authors' analysis ran thus. To identify disease-linked TCR variants, a new computational method was used, one built on a probabilistic model of VDJ rearrangement. TCRdb reran the public reads through fastp at Q25 and MiXCR, keeping productive beta chains. Merged by CDR3 protein, the rows form single entries marked with the most common genes and DNA. V and J calls and clone size were set by TCRdb, not the authors. This sample comprises 200,000 or so distinct CDR3 sequences, roughly 24% of them detected only once. Approximately 6.6% of the sample rests with the top ten. The V end gives up 2 bases and the J end 8 bases, leaving 6 bases in the junction not matched to a gene. Reading from cysteine to phenylalanine, the CDR3 counts 15 amino acids. Just the 45-base CDR3 DNA is kept, in frame starting at base 1. CDR1 LGHDT and CDR2 YNNKEL are derived from the germline V gene (reference sequence).

Source material: blood, either unsorted or a sorted T cell fraction (not recorded which). The chain couples TRBV3-1 to TRBJ2-1, with 10 bases aligning to TRBD2. This clonotype originated in a male donor with ankylosing spondylitis or in good health (not recorded which). The DNA sequence is TGTGCCAGCAGCCAAACCTTACTAGCGGGATATGAGCAGTTCTTC. Its coded protein is CASSQTLLAGYEQFF.